The 29 T cell receptor beta chains below were found in one sample sequenced in a study of cytomegalovirus exposure and HLA in healthy donors. PCR was performed using 60 Vbeta and 13 Jbeta primers. This table comes from immunoSEQ multiplex PCR, and its TCRdb copy is limited to in-frame clones, with some not included. Of about 200,000 clones in the sample, 81% were seen once. Material for sequencing was PBMCs. Source of these receptors: a man aged 40-49 years in good health and CMV-seropositive.

This clone has only a few counts. This rearrangement joins TRBV5-6 to TRBJ1-1; 7 bases map to TRBD1. Germline values: CDR1 SGHDT, CDR2 YYEEEE. The V segment lost 0 bases and the J segment 5 bases; nucleotides outside the gene matches: 7. CDR3 length equals 15 residues. CDR3 in amino acids: CASSLARQGMTEAFF. The CDR3, as DNA: TGTGCCAGCAGCTTGGCCAGACAGGGTATGACTGAAGCTTTCTTT.

The chain uses TRBV12-5 and TRBJ2-1; 8 nucleotides line up with TRBD2. The length of the CDR3 is 13 residues. Per germline, CDR1 LGHNT and CDR2 FRNRAP. V lost 5 bases, J lost 10 bases, and 7 bases stayed unmatched. The CDR3 sequence is CASGDGTREEQFF. CDR3 DNA: TGTGCTAGTGGTGACGGGACTAGAGAGGAGCAGTTCTTC. Looking up the rest from reference TRBV12-5 and TRBJ2-1 gives the full variable domain: DARVTQTPRHKVTEMGQEVTMRCQPILGHNTVFWYRQTMMQGLELLAYFRNRAPLDDSGMPKDRFSAEMPDATLATLKIQPSEPRDSAVYFCASGDGTREEQFFGPGTRLTVL.

The V and J genes are TRBV7-9 and TRBJ1-5, with 7 bases matching TRBD1. Germline CDR1 SEHNR, CDR2 FQNEAQ (reference sequence). CDR3 length: 15 residues. J lost 3 bases, V lost 10 bases, and 12 bases had no gene match. CDR3 bases: TGTGCCACCCCGGACAGGTCGGCTATCAATCAGCCCCAGCATTTT. This codes for CATPDRSAINQPQHF. Filled out from reference TRBV7-9 and TRBJ1-5, the complete variable domain reads DTGVSQNPRHKITKRGQNVTFRCDPISEHNRLYWYRQTLGQGPEFLTYFQNEAQLEKSRLLSDRFSAERPKGSFSTLEIQRTEQGDSAMYLCATPDRSAINQPQHFGDGTRLSIL.

The chain has TRBV5-1 and TRBJ1-6; 9 nucleotides agree with TRBD1. The CDR3 covers 14 residues. Germline loops: CDR1 SGHRS, CDR2 YFSETQ. With V trimmed by 4 bases and J by 5 bases, 1 base remained unmatched. The CDR3 is CASSRQGDNSPLHF. As DNA, the CDR3 is TGCGCCAGCAGCCGACAGGGGGATAATTCACCCCTCCACTTT.

V usage is TRBV18 and J usage is TRBJ1-1; D uncertain. The ends were cut back, 0 bases at V and 5 bases at J, with 10 bases in the middle. The CDR3 covers 14 residues. Germline values: CDR1 KGHSH, CDR2 LQKENI. Here the CDR3 DNA reads TGTGCCAGCTCACCACCGGGAGGGCAGACTGAAGCTTTCTTT. As protein: CASSPPGGQTEAFF.

The chain combines TRBV18 with TRBJ1-6; 10 bases are shared with TRBD1. Per the germline V gene, CDR1 is KGHSH and CDR2 is LQKENI. The junction had 9 bases not matched to a gene; V was cut back by 6 bases and J by 10 bases. The CDR3 loop spans 15 amino acids. In DNA form, the CDR3 reads TGTGCCAGCTCCCCGGGGGGACAGGGGACCTCACCCCTCCACTTT. Residues: CASSPGGQGTSPLHF. Together with reference TRBV18 and TRBJ1-6, the CDR3 gives the full variable domain: NAGVMQNPRHLVRRRGQEARLRCSPMKGHSHVYWYRQLPEEGLKFMVYLQKENIIDESGMPKERFSAEFPKEGPSILRIQQVVRGDSAAYFCASSPGGQGTSPLHFGNGTRLTVT.

The gene calls are TRBV27 and TRBJ2-7, with TRBD1 matching 7 bases. With 6 bases clipped from V and 7 bases from J, the junction kept 9 bases outside the gene matches. The CDR3 consists of 13 residues. Germline V lookup: CDR1 MNHEY, CDR2 SMNVEV (reference sequence). CDR3 protein: CASSLGRGSEQYF. The CDR3 DNA reads as TGTGCCAGCAGCTTGGGCAGGGGGAGTGAGCAGTACTTC.

V and J are TRBV7-9 and TRBJ2-7; 10 bases match TRBD1. J gave up 0 bases and V 5 bases, and 4 bases lay outside the gene matches. This CDR3 contains 15 residues. Germline assignment: CDR1 SEHNR and CDR2 FQNEAQ (reference sequence). CDR3 in DNA: TGTGCCAGCAGCGCCCGGGACAGGGGCTCCTACGAGCAGTACTTC. It yields the protein CASSARDRGSYEQYF.

In this sample, this clone turned up once. This chain uses TRBV5-1 with TRBJ1-1; 8 bases map to TRBD1. The V gene's germline CDR1 is SGHRS and CDR2 YFSETQ. With V trimmed by 7 bases and J by 1 base, 6 bases remained unmatched. The CDR3 loop spans 14 amino acids. In DNA, the CDR3 is TGCGCCAGCTGGGCCGGGACAGGGAACACTGAAGCTTTCTTT. Translation gives CASWAGTGNTEAFF. The entire variable domain, with the rest obtained from reference TRBV5-1 and TRBJ1-1, is as follows: KAGVTQTPRYLIKTRGQQVTLSCSPISGHRSVSWYQQTPGQGLQFLFEYFSETQRNKGNFPGRFSGRQFSNSRSEMNVSTLELGDSALYLCASWAGTGNTEAFFGQGTRLTVV.

The chain couples TRBV5-3 to TRBJ1-4; 9 bases map to TRBD1. TRBV5-3 is labeled an ORF, and its function is uncertain. The CDR3 is 17 amino acids. V shed 4 bases, J shed 3 bases, and the junction held 10 bases outside the gene matches. The CDR3 coding sequence is TGTGCCAGAAGCGGATACGACAGGGGGGGAGCTAATGAAAAACTGTTTTTT. This codes for CARSGYDRGGANEKLFF.

J is TRBJ2-1 and V is TRBV9, with 14 bases fitting TRBD2. The CDR3 spans 15 residues. The J segment lost 9 bases and the V segment lost 4 bases, leaving 6 bases of the junction unmatched. CDR1 is SGDLS and CDR2 is YYNGEE in the germline V gene. The CDR3, as DNA: TGTGCCAGCAGCCCGACTAGCGGGAGGGAATTTGAGCAGTTCTTC. It translates to CASSPTSGREFEQFF.

V usage is TRBV18 and J usage is TRBJ2-7; TRBD2 matches at 15 bases. Germline V CDR1 and CDR2: KGHSH, LQKENI. The CDR3 has 19 amino acids. The ends lost 5 bases at V and 1 base at J; junction bases unmatched: 12. CDR3 in amino acids: CASSTDLGLAGGRSYEQYF. The CDR3 DNA is TGTGCCAGCTCAACGGACCTGGGACTAGCGGGGGGCCGGTCCTACGAGCAGTACTTC.

The chain uses TRBV9 and TRBJ2-3; D perhaps matches TRBD2 (6 bases). Trimming removed 1 base from V and 5 bases from J, with 11 bases in between. Germline V gene lookup returns CDR1 SGDLS and CDR2 YYNGEE. CDR3 length: 14 amino acids. CDR3 in amino acids: CASSVRRGGDTQYF. The DNA for the CDR3 is TGTGCCAGCAGCGTACGTCGGGGAGGAGATACGCAGTATTTT.

The chain has TRBV6-1 and TRBJ2-7; D gene uncertain. Germline CDR1 is MNHNS and CDR2 is SASEGT. This CDR3 has 11 residues. Trimming left V 6 bases short and J 6 bases short, with 9 bases between. The CDR3 loop is CASRGEFEQYF. Here the CDR3 DNA reads TGTGCCAGCAGAGGAGAATTCGAGCAGTACTTC.

The rearrangement links TRBV20-1 to TRBJ2-7; TRBD1 is a possible D gene (5 bases). Germline lookup yields CDR1 DFQATT and CDR2 SNEGSKA (reference sequence). The V end lost 2 bases, the J end lost 9 bases, and 11 bases lay between the germline ends. This CDR3 spans 11 amino acids. CDR3 amino acids: CSARPREGQYF. The CDR3, as DNA: TGCAGTGCTAGACCCAGGGAAGGGCAGTACTTC.

The rearrangement uses TRBV5-6 and TRBJ1-2; no clear D. Looked up from germline, CDR1 is SGHDT and CDR2 is YYEEEE. The CDR3 is 13 residues long. V lost 0 bases, J lost 3 bases, and 6 bases lay in between. CDR3 amino acids: CASSLEADYGYTF. The CDR3, as DNA: TGTGCCAGCAGCTTGGAAGCGGACTATGGCTACACCTTC. Full variable domain (missing parts from reference TRBV5-6 and TRBJ1-2): DAGVTQSPTHLIKTRGQQVTLRCSPKSGHDTVSWYQQALGQGPQFIFQYYEEEERQRGNFPDRFSGHQFPNYSSELNVNALLLGDSALYLCASSLEADYGYTFGSGTRLTVV.

The genes are TRBV4-2 and TRBJ2-5; 14 positions agree with TRBD2. There are 20 residues in the CDR3. CDR1 and CDR2 from the germline V gene are LGHNA and YNFKEQ. V gave up 0 bases and J gave up 2 bases; unmatched junction bases: 11. DNA for the CDR3: TGTGCCAGCAGCCAAGATTGGTCTGGACTAGCGGGAGGACGGCAAGAGACCCAGTACTTC. This sequence encodes CASSQDWSGLAGGRQETQYF.

CDR3 region: CASSFPKGVATEAFF. The CDR3 nucleotides read TGTGCCAGCAGTTTCCCCAAGGGGGTTGCGACTGAAGCTTTCTTT. This sequence joins TRBV28 and TRBJ1-1; weak D call: TRBD1 (6 bases). Trimming shortened V by 3 bases and J by 5 bases, and 16 bases separated the two germline ends. CDR3 size: 15 residues. CDR1 MDHEN and CDR2 SYDVKM come from the germline V gene.

The chain joins TRBV19 to TRBJ1-5; D gene uncertain. The germline V gene has CDR1 LNHDA and CDR2 SQIVND (reference sequence). Trimming took off 7 bases at V and 4 bases at J, with 20 bases between the two ends. The CDR3 is made up of 16 amino acids. The DNA for the CDR3 is TGTGCCAGTAAAAACCGGATCGACTCGTCAAATCAGCCCCAGCATTTT. Translated, it gives CASKNRIDSSNQPQHF.

The genes are TRBV7-9 and TRBJ1-1, with D uncertain. The length of the CDR3 is 12 residues. Per the germline V gene, CDR1 is SEHNR and CDR2 is FQNEAQ (reference sequence). V dropped 8 bases and J dropped 1 base, with 8 bases sitting between them. The CDR3 DNA reads as TGTGCCAGCGGGCAGGAGAACACTGAAGCTTTCTTT. Translated, it gives CASGQENTEAFF.

The genes are TRBV5-1 and TRBJ1-2; 7 bases align to TRBD1. The CDR3 runs 14 residues. The V segment lost 7 bases and the J segment 4 bases; nucleotides outside the gene matches: 10. Germline CDR1 SGHRS, CDR2 YFSETQ. CDR3 nucleotide sequence: TGCGCCAGCGGCCGGGACAGCGGGGGCTATGGCTACACCTTC. This encodes CASGRDSGGYGYTF. The variable domain in full, with the rest retrieved from reference TRBV5-1 and TRBJ1-2, is KAGVTQTPRYLIKTRGQQVTLSCSPISGHRSVSWYQQTPGQGLQFLFEYFSETQRNKGNFPGRFSGRQFSNSRSEMNVSTLELGDSALYLCASGRDSGGYGYTFGSGTRLTVV.

This chain uses TRBV19 with TRBJ2-1, with unresolved D. Germline CDR1 is LNHDA and CDR2 is SQIVND (reference sequence). The V and J ends lost 3 bases and 0 bases respectively, with 9 bases between them. The CDR3 runs 15 residues. The CDR3 sequence: CASSIWRGSYNEQFF. The CDR3 coding sequence is TGTGCCAGTAGTATCTGGAGAGGCTCCTACAATGAGCAGTTCTTC. The entire variable domain, with the rest obtained from reference TRBV19 and TRBJ2-1, is as follows: DGGITQSPKYLFRKEGQNVTLSCEQNLNHDAMYWYRQDPGQGLRLIYYSQIVNDFQKGDIAEGYSVSREKKESFPLTVTSAQKNPTAFYLCASSIWRGSYNEQFFGPGTRLTVL.

V usage is TRBV5-1 and J usage is TRBJ2-7; no definite D call. V was trimmed by 9 bases and J by 4 bases, leaving 20 bases between them. Germline lookup yields CDR1 SGHRS and CDR2 YFSETQ. There are 14 residues in the CDR3. Written as DNA, the CDR3 is TGCGCCATTATCAAGCAAAAGGCGGCATACGAGCAGTACTTC. Protein product: CAIIKQKAAYEQYF. Full variable domain (rest looked up from reference TRBV5-1 and TRBJ2-7): KAGVTQTPRYLIKTRGQQVTLSCSPISGHRSVSWYQQTPGQGLQFLFEYFSETQRNKGNFPGRFSGRQFSNSRSEMNVSTLELGDSALYLCAIIKQKAAYEQYFGPGTRLTVT.

The chain carries TRBV5-1 and TRBJ2-7; tentatively, D is TRBD1 (8 bases). This CDR3 spans 14 amino acids. V lost 2 bases and J lost 5, with 14 bases in between. The germline gives CDR1 SGHRS, CDR2 YFSETQ. CDR3 residues: CASSFDRGGDEQYF. The CDR3 region has the DNA TGCGCCAGCAGCTTCGACAGGGGAGGGGACGAGCAGTACTTC.

This chain uses TRBV19 with TRBJ2-1; 12 bases fit TRBD2. V shed 3 bases and J 7 bases; nucleotides not matched to a gene: 10. The CDR3 runs 17 residues. CDR1 and CDR2 from the germline V gene are LNHDA and SQIVND (reference sequence). DNA of the CDR3: TGTGCCAGTAGTATGATTCGTCTAACTAGCGGGAGGAATGAGCAGTTCTTC. Encoded protein: CASSMIRLTSGRNEQFF.

The V call is TRBV11-2, the J call TRBJ1-1, with 9 bases aligning to TRBD1. From germline, CDR1 is SGHAT and CDR2 FQNNGV. This CDR3 has 14 amino acids. V lost 5 bases to trimming and J lost 11 bases; unmatched junction nucleotides: 12. CDR3 DNA sequence: TGTGCCAGCAGCCCAGGGACAGGGCCTAGGGAGGCTTTCTTT. Translation gives CASSPGTGPREAFF.

Only a few counts were recorded for this clone. CDR3 sequence (DNA): TGTGCCAGCAGTTACTTTGGGCCAAACACCGGGGAGCTGTTTTTT. This translates into CASSYFGPNTGELFF. The V and J genes are TRBV6-5 and TRBJ2-2, with unresolved D. Trimming removed 1 base from V and 2 bases from J, with 8 bases in between. Germline CDR1 reads MNHEY; CDR2 reads SVGAGI. This CDR3 has 15 residues.

The chain has TRBV5-8 and TRBJ1-5; 7 nucleotides match TRBD1. This CDR3 region has 14 residues. V was clipped by 3 bases and J by 2 bases; unmatched bases: 2. Looked up from germline, CDR1 is SGHTS and CDR2 is YDEGEE. The CDR3 sequence is CASSYGQGNQPQHF. CDR3 in DNA: TGTGCCAGCAGCTACGGACAGGGCAATCAGCCCCAGCATTTT. Combining the CDR3 with reference TRBV5-8 and TRBJ1-5 gives the whole variable domain EAGVTQSPTHLIKTRGQQATLRCSPISGHTSVYWYQQALGLGLQFLLWYDEGEERNRGNFPPRFSGRQFPNYSSELNVNALELEDSALYLCASSYGQGNQPQHFGDGTRLSIL.

The chain has TRBV5-8 and TRBJ1-6; D is uncertain. The ends were cut back, 1 base at V and 8 bases at J, with 10 bases in the middle. Germline V gene sequence: CDR1 SGHTS, CDR2 YDEGEE. The CDR3 extends over 14 amino acids. CDR3 sequence reads: CASSLPDKYSPLHF. CDR3 DNA sequence: TGTGCCAGCAGCTTGCCCGACAAGTATTCACCCCTCCACTTT.